The 27 T cell receptor beta chains reported below all come from one sample, sequenced in a study of blood T cell repertoires in COVID-19. Clones were read by immunoSEQ multiplex PCR, and TCRdb kept only the in-frame ones, dropping some. The table includes 150,000 to 180,000 clones, 75% to 85% detected once. Sequencing was carried out using peripheral blood. The receptors originated from a woman aged 50 to 65 with acute or convalescent COVID-19.

The CDR3 region is CASSVELAGYGYTF. The DNA of the CDR3 is TGTGCCAGCAGCGTAGAACTGGCAGGATATGGCTACACCTTC. The rearrangement links TRBV9 to TRBJ1-2, with D unresolved. The CDR3 is made up of 14 amino acids. Germline CDR1 reads SGDLS; CDR2 reads YYNGEE. V lost 0 bases to trimming and J lost 5 bases, with 11 bases between them. The variable domain in full, completed from reference TRBV9 and TRBJ1-2, reads DSGVTQTPKHLITATGQRVTLRCSPRSGDLSVYWYQQSLDQGLQFLIQYYNGEERAKGNILERFSAQQFPDLHSELNLSSLELGDSALYFCASSVELAGYGYTFGSGTRLTVV.

This clone has only a few counts. V and J are TRBV5-4 and TRBJ2-3; 7 nucleotides match TRBD2. The CDR3 runs 16 residues. CDR1 and CDR2 from the germline V gene are SGHNT and YYREEE (reference sequence). V trimming: 5 bases; J trimming: 4 bases; junction bases outside the gene matches: 13. CDR3 DNA sequence: TGTGCCAGCAGTATGGGACTACTTACCAGCTCAGATACGCAGTATTTT. Residues: CASSMGLLTSSDTQYF.

The rearrangement links TRBV5-8 to TRBJ1-2, with D perhaps matching TRBD1 (5 bases). Trimming stripped 0 bases from V and 5 bases from J, with 8 bases between. The CDR3 is made up of 13 amino acids. Germline CDR1 is SGHTS and CDR2 is YDEGEE. As DNA, the CDR3 is TGTGCCAGCAGCTTGGCCGGGGGGTATGGCTACACCTTC. Protein sequence: CASSLAGGYGYTF. The variable domain in full, with the rest retrieved from reference TRBV5-8 and TRBJ1-2, is EAGVTQSPTHLIKTRGQQATLRCSPISGHTSVYWYQQALGLGLQFLLWYDEGEERNRGNFPPRFSGRQFPNYSSELNVNALELEDSALYLCASSLAGGYGYTFGSGTRLTVV.

The rearrangement uses TRBV18 and TRBJ1-3; D may be TRBD1 (6 bases). The V gene's germline CDR1 is KGHSH and CDR2 LQKENI. There are 17 residues in the CDR3. V gave up 6 bases and J gave up 0 bases, with 18 bases separating them. The CDR3 coding sequence is TGTGCCAGCTCCCCTGTCTCCTTACAGGGCTCTGGAAACACCATATATTTT. It specifies CASSPVSLQGSGNTIYF.

The rearrangement links TRBV4-1 to TRBJ1-2; D remains ambiguous. V dropped 5 bases and J dropped 2 bases, with 15 bases sitting between them. The CDR3 covers 15 residues. Germline assignment: CDR1 MGHRA and CDR2 YSYEKL. CDR3 amino acids: CASSSLWSTNYGYTF. The CDR3 DNA reads as TGCGCCAGCAGCTCCCTCTGGTCTACGAACTATGGCTACACCTTC.

This sequence joins TRBV29-1 and TRBJ2-7; the D is unclear. Deletions cut 4 bases from V and 4 bases from J, with 11 bases between. Germline lookup yields CDR1 SQVTM and CDR2 ANQGSEA. The CDR3 extends over 12 amino acids. CDR3 sequence: CSVGSAGYEQYF. The CDR3 DNA reads as TGCAGCGTTGGGAGCGCTGGTTACGAGCAGTACTTC.

The V and J genes are TRBV7-8 and TRBJ2-1; 8 nucleotides agree with TRBD2. This CDR3 has 16 residues. The V gene's germline CDR1 is SGHVS and CDR2 FQNEAQ. V gave up 1 base and J gave up 10 bases; unmatched junction bases: 12. CDR3: CASSLEAGDTFREQFF. The CDR3, as DNA: TGTGCCAGCAGCTTAGAAGCGGGGGATACTTTTCGAGAGCAGTTCTTC. The variable domain in full, completed from reference TRBV7-8 and TRBJ2-1, reads GAGVSQSPRYKVAKRGQDVALRCDPISGHVSLFWYQQALGQGPEFLTYFQNEAQLDKSGLPSDRFFAERPEGSVSTLKIQRTQQEDSAVYLCASSLEAGDTFREQFFGPGTRLTVL.

The chain recombines TRBV7-2 with TRBJ2-2; 9 bases are a match to TRBD1. The V gene's germline CDR1 is SGHTA and CDR2 FQGNSA. This CDR3 contains 15 residues. The J segment lost 7 bases and the V segment lost 6 bases, leaving 9 bases of the junction unmatched. CDR3 DNA: TGTGCCAGCAGGAAAACAGGGGGCGCTTTCGGGGAGCTGTTTTTT. This sequence encodes CASRKTGGAFGELFF.

The chain carries TRBV5-1 and TRBJ1-3, with D possibly TRBD1 on 6 matching bases. The germline CDR1 and CDR2 sequences are SGHRS and YFSETQ. This CDR3 has 16 residues. V gave up 3 bases and J gave up 0 bases, with 13 bases separating them. Here the CDR3 reads CASSYATGNSGNTIYF. CDR3 in DNA: TGCGCCAGCAGCTATGCTACAGGGAACTCTGGAAACACCATATATTTT.

The rearrangement links TRBV29-1 to TRBJ1-1; weak D call: TRBD1 (5 bases). Trimming took off 0 bases at V and 11 bases at J, with 16 bases between the two ends. The CDR3 has 13 residues. CDR1 is SQVTM and CDR2 is ANQGSEA in the germline V gene. The DNA of the CDR3 is TGCAGCGTTGAAGATGGTGGGGGGGTAATGGCTTTCTTT. It specifies CSVEDGGGVMAFF.

This clone was found once. The V and J genes are TRBV5-1 and TRBJ2-2; D is ambiguous. Looked up from germline, CDR1 is SGHRS and CDR2 is YFSETQ. There are 19 residues in the CDR3. V shed 0 bases and J shed 0 bases, with 18 bases lying between them. The CDR3 nucleotides read TGCGCCAGCAGCTTGGATTGGCAGCGACTGATAGCGAACACCGGGGAGCTGTTTTTT. Translation gives CASSLDWQRLIANTGELFF.

The CDR3 DNA reads as TGTGCCAGCAGCCCCGAGGAAGTTCGGCCCCAGCATTTT. Translating gives CASSPEEVRPQHF. The chain uses TRBV7-8 and TRBJ1-5; D call uncertain. The CDR3 spans 13 residues. Trimming stripped 5 bases from V and 9 bases from J, with 14 bases between. In germline, CDR1 is SGHVS, CDR2 FQNEAQ.

This clone appeared a single time. The chain links TRBV4-3 to TRBJ2-1; 15 positions match TRBD2. The CDR3 covers 18 residues. V dropped 4 bases and J dropped 4; count of bases not matched to a gene: 8. Germline V lookup: CDR1 LGHNA, CDR2 YSLEER. CDR3 amino acids: CASSPRTSGGAQYNEQFF. DNA of the CDR3: TGCGCCAGCAGCCCCCGGACTAGCGGGGGGGCCCAGTACAATGAGCAGTTCTTC.

The rearrangement uses TRBV6-2 or TRBV6-3 and TRBJ1-5, with D possibly matching TRBD1 (6 bases). The ends were cut back, 0 bases at V and 6 bases at J, with 15 bases in the middle. The CDR3 contains 16 residues. The V gene's germline CDR1 is MNHEY and CDR2 SVGEGT. The CDR3 DNA follows: TGTGCCAGCAGTTACTCGATTACGAGGGGGGGTCAGCCCCAGCATTTT. Protein sequence: CASSYSITRGGQPQHF.

This chain joins TRBV7-9 and TRBJ2-1; possible D gene TRBD1, 7 bases. V shed 1 base and J shed 3 bases, with 10 bases lying between them. CDR3 length: 15 amino acids. Germline V CDR1 and CDR2: SEHNR, FQNEAQ (reference sequence). The CDR3 bases are TGTGCCAGCAGCTTAGGGCAGGGGGGCTACAATGAGCAGTTCTTC. Protein: CASSLGQGGYNEQFF.

This clone was recorded a few times. The chain joins TRBV15 to TRBJ2-1; 7 nucleotides match TRBD1. The CDR3 extends over 16 amino acids. Germline assignment: CDR1 LNHNV and CDR2 YYDKDF (reference sequence). V lost 0 bases, J lost 2 bases, and 4 bases stayed unmatched. CDR3 region: CATSREEGTAYNEQFF. DNA of the CDR3: TGTGCCACCAGCAGAGAAGAAGGGACAGCCTACAATGAGCAGTTCTTC.

The rearrangement uses TRBV18 and TRBJ1-3; 7 nucleotides agree with TRBD1. This CDR3 is 14 amino acids long. V dropped 2 bases and J dropped 2; count of bases not matched to a gene: 0. Germline V gives CDR1 KGHSH, CDR2 LQKENI. The CDR3 region is CASSPDRAGNTIYF. The CDR3 nucleotides read TGTGCCAGCTCACCAGACAGGGCTGGAAACACCATATATTTT.

The gene calls are TRBV23-1 and TRBJ2-6; possible D gene TRBD1, 6 bases. TRBV23-1 is annotated as an ORF whose role is uncertain. Trimming removed 2 bases at V and 0 bases at J, with 23 bases between. This CDR3 contains 21 residues. In DNA, the CDR3 is TGCGCCAGCAGTCAACCTCAGCGGTGTACAGGGAAGAGCTCTGGGGCCAACGTCCTGACTTTC. This gives the protein CASSQPQRCTGKSSGANVLTF.

This rearrangement joins TRBV5-5 to TRBJ1-2; D is undetermined. The germline CDR1 and CDR2 sequences are SGHKS and YYEKEE (reference sequence). The V gene lost 2 bases and the J gene lost 0 bases, with 8 bases spanning the gap. The length of the CDR3 is 14 residues. The CDR3 here is CASSFPGTNYGYTF. In nucleotides, the CDR3 is TGTGCCAGCAGCTTTCCGGGGACTAACTATGGCTACACCTTC.

The gene calls are TRBV27 and TRBJ1-1; D ambiguous. V lost 3 bases and J 2 bases, leaving 7 bases between the germline ends. The germline CDR1 and CDR2 sequences are MNHEY and SMNVEV (reference sequence). The CDR3 sequence is 13 residues long. The CDR3 DNA sequence: TGTGCCAGCAGTTTGAGGTCTAACACTGAAGCTTTCTTT. It is translated as CASSLRSNTEAFF.

The chain recombines TRBV6-2 or TRBV6-3 with TRBJ2-2; no reliable D call. The CDR3 has 14 residues. CDR1 and CDR2 (germline): MNHEY, SVGEGT. Trimming took 4 bases from V and 4 from J, leaving 10 bases between them. The CDR3 loop reads CASSSDFSTGELFF. The CDR3 DNA reads as TGTGCCAGCAGTTCCGACTTTAGCACCGGGGAGCTGTTTTTT.

The rearrangement uses TRBV3-1 (or the pseudogene TRBV3-2) and TRBJ2-7, with 11 bases fitting TRBD1. V shed 3 bases, J shed 6 bases, and the junction held 1 base outside the gene matches. Germline CDR1 and CDR2: LGHDT and YNNKEL (reference sequence). This CDR3 spans 13 amino acids. Here the CDR3 DNA reads TGTGCCAGCAGCCAGGGGACAGGGGGCGAGCAGTACTTC. Translated: CASSQGTGGEQYF.

Here the CDR3 DNA reads TGTGCCAGCAGTCGGGACAGGATCCAAGAGACCCAGTACTTC. Translating gives CASSRDRIQETQYF. The chain has TRBV6-5 and TRBJ2-5; 8 nucleotides match TRBD1. V gave up 5 bases and J gave up 1 base; unmatched junction bases: 3. Germline assignment: CDR1 MNHEY and CDR2 SVGAGI. CDR3 length: 14 residues.

The table lists this clone with a few counts. This chain joins TRBV20-1 and TRBJ2-1, with D perhaps TRBD2 (5 bases). Germline V gives CDR1 DFQATT, CDR2 SNEGSKA (reference sequence). V was cut by 3 bases and J by 3 bases, with 12 bases left in between. The CDR3 is 14 residues long. CDR3 DNA: TGCAGTGCTAGTCGTAGCGTAGGCTACAATGAGCAGTTCTTC. Translation gives CSASRSVGYNEQFF.

The chain couples TRBV4-1 to TRBJ2-1, with D possibly matching TRBD2 (7 bases). V shed 4 bases and J shed 4 bases, with 17 bases lying between them. The CDR3 sequence is 16 residues long. Germline V CDR1 and CDR2: MGHRA, YSYEKL. The CDR3 bases are TGCGCCAGCAGCCGAGCAGGCGCGGGGGCGTACAATGAGCAGTTCTTC. Translated, it gives CASSRAGAGAYNEQFF.

The chain links TRBV12-3 or TRBV12-4 to TRBJ2-4; possibly TRBD1 for D (6 bases). V dropped 7 bases and J dropped 3 bases, with 10 bases sitting between them. The CDR3 totals 13 residues. CDR3 DNA: TGTGCCAGCACCGGGGACAACAAAAACATTCAGTACTTC. Translated: CASTGDNKNIQYF.

The rearrangement uses TRBV2 and TRBJ2-3, with 13 bases matching TRBD2. Per the germline V gene, CDR1 is SNHLY and CDR2 is FYNNEI. This CDR3 is 20 amino acids long. V dropped 6 bases and J dropped 2; count of bases not matched to a gene: 17. CDR3 amino acids: CASRAELAGGPFGNTDTQYF. Here the CDR3 DNA reads TGTGCCAGCAGAGCCGAACTAGCGGGAGGGCCTTTCGGAAACACAGATACGCAGTATTTT.